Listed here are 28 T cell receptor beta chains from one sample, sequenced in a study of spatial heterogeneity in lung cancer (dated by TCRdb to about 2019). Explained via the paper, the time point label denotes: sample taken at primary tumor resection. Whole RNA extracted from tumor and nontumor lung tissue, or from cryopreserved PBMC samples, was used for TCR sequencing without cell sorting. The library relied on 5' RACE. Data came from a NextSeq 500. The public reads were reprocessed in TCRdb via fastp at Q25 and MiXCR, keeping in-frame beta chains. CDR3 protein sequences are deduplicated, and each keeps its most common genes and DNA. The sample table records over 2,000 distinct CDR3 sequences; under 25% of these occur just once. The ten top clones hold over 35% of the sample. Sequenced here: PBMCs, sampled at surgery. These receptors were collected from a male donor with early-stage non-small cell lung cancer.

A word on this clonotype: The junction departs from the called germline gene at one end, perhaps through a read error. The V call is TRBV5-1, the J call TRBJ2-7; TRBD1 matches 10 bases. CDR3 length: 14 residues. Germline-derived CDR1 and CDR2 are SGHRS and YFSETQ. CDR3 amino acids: CAGSPDRGPYEQYF. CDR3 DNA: TGCGCCGGCAGCCCCGACAGGGGGCCCTACGAGCAGTACTTC.

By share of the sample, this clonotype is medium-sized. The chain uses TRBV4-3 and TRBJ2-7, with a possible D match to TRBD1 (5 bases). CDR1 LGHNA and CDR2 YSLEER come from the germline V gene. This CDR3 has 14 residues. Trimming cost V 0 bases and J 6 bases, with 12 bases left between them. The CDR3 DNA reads TGCGCCAGCAGCCAAGATAGGGGCCCTACCGAGCAGTACTTC. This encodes CASSQDRGPTEQYF.

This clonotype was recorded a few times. CDR3 nucleotides: TGCAGCGTTAACACAGGGATCTATGGCTACACCTTC. Translation: CSVNTGIYGYTF. J is TRBJ1-2 and V is TRBV29-1; D may be TRBD1 (6 bases). V gave up 5 bases and J gave up 4 bases, with 11 bases separating them. The germline CDR1 and CDR2 sequences are SQVTM and ANQGSEA. The CDR3 extends over 12 amino acids.

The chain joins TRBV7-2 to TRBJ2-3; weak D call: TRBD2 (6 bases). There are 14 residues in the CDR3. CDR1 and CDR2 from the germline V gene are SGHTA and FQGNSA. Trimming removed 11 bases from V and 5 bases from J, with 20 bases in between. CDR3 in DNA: TGTGCCTTGGGCGGGATAGGTGGGGGAGATACGCAGTATTTT. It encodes CALGGIGGGDTQYF.

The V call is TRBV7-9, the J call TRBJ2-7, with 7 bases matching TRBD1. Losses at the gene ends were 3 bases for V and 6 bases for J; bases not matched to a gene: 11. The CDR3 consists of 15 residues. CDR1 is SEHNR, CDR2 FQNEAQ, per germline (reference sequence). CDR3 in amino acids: CASSFSSAAGGEQYF. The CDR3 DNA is TGTGCCAGCAGCTTCAGCAGCGCGGCAGGGGGCGAGCAGTACTTC.

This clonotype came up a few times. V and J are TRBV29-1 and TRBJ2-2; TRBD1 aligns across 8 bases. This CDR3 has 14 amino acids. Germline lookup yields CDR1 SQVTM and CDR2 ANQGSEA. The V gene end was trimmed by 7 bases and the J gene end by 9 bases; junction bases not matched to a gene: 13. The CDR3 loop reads CSAETGEVRRELFF. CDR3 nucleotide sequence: TGCAGCGCCGAGACAGGGGAAGTGCGCAGGGAGCTGTTTTTT.

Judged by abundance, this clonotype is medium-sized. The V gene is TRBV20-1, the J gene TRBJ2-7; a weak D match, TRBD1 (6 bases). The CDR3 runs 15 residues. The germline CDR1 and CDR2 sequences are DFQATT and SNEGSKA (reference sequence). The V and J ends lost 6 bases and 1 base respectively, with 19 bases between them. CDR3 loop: CSAPEHRDNSYEQYF. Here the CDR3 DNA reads TGCAGTGCACCCGAGCACCGGGACAATTCCTACGAGCAGTACTTC.

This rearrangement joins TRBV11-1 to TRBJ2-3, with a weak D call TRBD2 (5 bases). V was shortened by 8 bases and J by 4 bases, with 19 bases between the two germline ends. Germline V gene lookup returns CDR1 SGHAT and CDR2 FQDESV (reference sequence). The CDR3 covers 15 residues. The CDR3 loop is CASSRASQSADTQYF. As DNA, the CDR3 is TGTGCCAGCTCCCGGGCTAGCCAGAGTGCAGATACGCAGTATTTT.

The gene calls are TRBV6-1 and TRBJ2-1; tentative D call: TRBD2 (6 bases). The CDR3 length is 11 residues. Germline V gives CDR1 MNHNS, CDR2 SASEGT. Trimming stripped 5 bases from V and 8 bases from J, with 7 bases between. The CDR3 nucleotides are TGTGCCAGCAGTCGGGAGTATGAGCAGTTCTTC. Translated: CASSREYEQFF.

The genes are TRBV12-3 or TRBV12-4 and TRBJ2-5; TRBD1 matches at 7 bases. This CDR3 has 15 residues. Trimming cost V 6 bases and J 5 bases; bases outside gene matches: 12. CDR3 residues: CASSPQTGPRETQYF. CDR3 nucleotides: TGTGCCAGCAGCCCACAGACAGGGCCCCGGGAGACCCAGTACTTC.

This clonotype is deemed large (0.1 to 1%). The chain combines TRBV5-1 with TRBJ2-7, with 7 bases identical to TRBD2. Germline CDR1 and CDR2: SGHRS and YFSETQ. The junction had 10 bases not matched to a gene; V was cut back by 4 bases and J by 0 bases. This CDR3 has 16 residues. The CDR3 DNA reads TGCGCCAGCAGCGGGGCTGGGACTACGGACTCCTACGAGCAGTACTTC. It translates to CASSGAGTTDSYEQYF.

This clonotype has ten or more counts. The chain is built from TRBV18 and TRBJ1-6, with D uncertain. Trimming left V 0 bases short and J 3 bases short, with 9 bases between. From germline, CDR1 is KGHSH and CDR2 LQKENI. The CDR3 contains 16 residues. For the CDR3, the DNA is TGTGCCAGCTCACCACCGTCGAGGAACTATAATTCACCCCTCCACTTT. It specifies CASSPPSRNYNSPLHF.

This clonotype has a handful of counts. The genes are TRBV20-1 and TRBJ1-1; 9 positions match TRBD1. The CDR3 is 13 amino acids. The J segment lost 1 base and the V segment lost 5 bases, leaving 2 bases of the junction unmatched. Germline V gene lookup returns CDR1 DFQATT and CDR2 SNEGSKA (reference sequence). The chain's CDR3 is CSAGGQGNTEAFF. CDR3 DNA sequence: TGCAGTGCTGGGGGACAGGGGAACACTGAAGCTTTCTTT.

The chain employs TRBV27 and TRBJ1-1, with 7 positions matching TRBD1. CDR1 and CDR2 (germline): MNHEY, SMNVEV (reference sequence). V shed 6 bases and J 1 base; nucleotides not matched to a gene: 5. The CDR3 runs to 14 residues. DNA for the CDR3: TGTGCCAGCAGGATACAGGGGAAGAACACTGAAGCTTTCTTT. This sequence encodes CASRIQGKNTEAFF.

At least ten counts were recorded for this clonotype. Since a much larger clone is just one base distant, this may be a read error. The CDR3 protein is CASSPRHNTGELFF. The DNA for the CDR3 is TGTGCCAGCAGCCCAAGACACAACACCGGGGAGCTGTTTTTT. This sequence joins TRBV28 and TRBJ2-2, with D hard to call. The CDR3 sequence is 14 residues long. The V gene lost 6 bases and the J gene lost 2 bases, with 10 bases spanning the gap. Germline V lookup: CDR1 MDHEN, CDR2 SYDVKM.

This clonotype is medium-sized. CDR3 loop: CASSPGLLHSGGGNTEAFF. The CDR3 DNA sequence: TGTGCCAGCTCACCAGGTCTGCTCCACTCAGGGGGTGGGAACACTGAAGCTTTCTTT. J is TRBJ1-1 and V is TRBV18; TRBD1 matches at 7 bases. Trimming removed 2 bases from V and 1 base from J; junction bases left unmatched: 16. The length of the CDR3 is 19 residues. The V gene's germline CDR1 is KGHSH and CDR2 LQKENI.

The CDR3 reads CASSLEGQETQYF. In DNA, the CDR3 is TGTGCCAGCAGCTTGGAGGGACAAGAGACCCAGTACTTC. The genes are TRBV11-2 and TRBJ2-5, with a weak D call TRBD2 (6 bases). CDR1 and CDR2 (germline): SGHAT, FQNNGV. CDR3 length: 13 residues. V lost 3 bases and J 2 bases, leaving 7 bases between the germline ends. The complete variable domain, with remaining parts taken from reference TRBV11-2 and TRBJ2-5, reads EAGVAQSPRYKIIEKRQSVAFWCNPISGHATLYWYQQILGQGPKLLIQFQNNGVVDDSQLPKDRFSAERLKGVDSTLKIQPAKLEDSAVYLCASSLEGQETQYFGPGTRLLVL.

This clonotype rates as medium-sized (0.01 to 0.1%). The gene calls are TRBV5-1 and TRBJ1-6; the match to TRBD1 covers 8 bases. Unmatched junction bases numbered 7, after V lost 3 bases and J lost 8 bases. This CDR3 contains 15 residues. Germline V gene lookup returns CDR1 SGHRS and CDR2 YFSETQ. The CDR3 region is CASSWVGQGDSPLHF. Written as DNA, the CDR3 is TGCGCCAGCAGCTGGGTCGGACAGGGAGATTCACCCCTCCACTTT.

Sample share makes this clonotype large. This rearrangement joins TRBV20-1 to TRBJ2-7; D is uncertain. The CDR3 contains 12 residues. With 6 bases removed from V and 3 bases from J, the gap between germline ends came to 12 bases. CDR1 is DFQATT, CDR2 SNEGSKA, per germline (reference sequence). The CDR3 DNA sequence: TGCAGTGCGGCACCAACCAACTACGAGCAGTACTTC. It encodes CSAAPTNYEQYF.

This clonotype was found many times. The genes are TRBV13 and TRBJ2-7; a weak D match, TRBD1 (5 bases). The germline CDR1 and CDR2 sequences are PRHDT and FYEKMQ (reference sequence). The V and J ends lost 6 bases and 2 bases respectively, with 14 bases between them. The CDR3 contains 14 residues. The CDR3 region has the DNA TGTGCCAGCAGTGACGCGGACAACGCCTACGAGCAGTACTTC. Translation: CASSDADNAYEQYF.

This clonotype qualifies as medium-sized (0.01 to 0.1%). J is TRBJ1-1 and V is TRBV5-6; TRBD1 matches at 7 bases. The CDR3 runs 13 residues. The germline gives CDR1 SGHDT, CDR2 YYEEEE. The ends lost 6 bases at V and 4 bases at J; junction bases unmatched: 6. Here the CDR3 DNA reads TGTGCCAGCAACGAGGGGGCTGGCACTGAAGCTTTCTTT. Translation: CASNEGAGTEAFF.

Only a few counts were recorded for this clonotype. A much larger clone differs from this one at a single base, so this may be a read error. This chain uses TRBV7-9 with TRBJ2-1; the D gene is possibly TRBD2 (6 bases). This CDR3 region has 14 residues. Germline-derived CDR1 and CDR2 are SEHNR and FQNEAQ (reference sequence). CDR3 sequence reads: CASSRGTSFNEQFF. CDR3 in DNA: TGTGCCAGCTCACGGGGGACGTCCTTCAATGAGCAGTTCTTC.

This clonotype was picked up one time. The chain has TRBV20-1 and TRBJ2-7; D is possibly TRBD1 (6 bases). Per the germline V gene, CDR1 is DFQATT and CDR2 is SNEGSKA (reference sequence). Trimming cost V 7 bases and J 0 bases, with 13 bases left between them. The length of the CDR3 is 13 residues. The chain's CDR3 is CSVEDRSSYEQYF. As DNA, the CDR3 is TGCAGTGTAGAAGACAGGAGCTCCTACGAGCAGTACTTC.

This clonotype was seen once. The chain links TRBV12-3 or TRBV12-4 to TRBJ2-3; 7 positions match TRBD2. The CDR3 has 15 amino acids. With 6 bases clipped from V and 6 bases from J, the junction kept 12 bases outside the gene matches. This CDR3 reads CASSRWDYLGDTQYF. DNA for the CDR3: TGTGCCAGCAGCCGATGGGACTACCTCGGGGATACGCAGTATTTT.

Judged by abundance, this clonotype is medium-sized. The CDR3 DNA is TGCGCCAGCAGCCAGTCCACCGGGTGGCGGGACTTAAGCACAGATACGCAGTATTTT. Its translation: CASSQSTGWRDLSTDTQYF. The chain combines TRBV4-1 with TRBJ2-3, with D possibly being TRBD2 (6 bases). The V and J ends lost 3 bases and 0 bases respectively, with 22 bases between them. The CDR3 length is 19 residues. Germline lookup yields CDR1 MGHRA and CDR2 YSYEKL.

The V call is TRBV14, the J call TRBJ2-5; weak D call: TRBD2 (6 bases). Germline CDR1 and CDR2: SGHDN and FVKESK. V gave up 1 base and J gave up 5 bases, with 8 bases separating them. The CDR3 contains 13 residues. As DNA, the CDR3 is TGTGCCAGCAGCCAAGCGGAGGGGGAGACCCAGTACTTC. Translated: CASSQAEGETQYF.

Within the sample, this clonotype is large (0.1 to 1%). The CDR3 is CASSQDSGTGAGGYTF. CDR3 DNA sequence: TGTGCCAGCAGCCAGGACTCCGGGACAGGAGCCGGGGGCTACACCTTC. The chain combines TRBV3-1 with TRBJ1-2, with 8 bases matching TRBD1. CDR3 length: 16 amino acids. Germline V lookup: CDR1 LGHDT, CDR2 YNNKEL (reference sequence). After removal of 3 bases from V and 8 bases from J, the junction contained 14 bases not matched to a gene.

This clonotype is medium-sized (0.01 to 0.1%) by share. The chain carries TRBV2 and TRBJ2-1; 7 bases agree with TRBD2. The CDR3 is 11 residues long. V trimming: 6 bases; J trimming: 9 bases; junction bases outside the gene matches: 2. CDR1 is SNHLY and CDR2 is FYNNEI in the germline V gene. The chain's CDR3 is CASRRELEQFF. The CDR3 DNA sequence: TGTGCCAGCAGGCGGGAGCTTGAGCAGTTCTTC.